These T cell receptor beta chains were read from a single sample in a study of T cells in Graves' hyperthyroidism and ophthalmopathy. TCRdb re-derived calls from the multiplex PCR reads in MiXCR, one entry per CDR3 protein. Of more than 500,000 distinct CDR3 sequences listed, around 13% are singletons. The sample comprised blood. The receptors were gathered from a middle-aged woman with Graves' hyperthyroidism. The conserved cysteine and the conserved F or W are not part of the CDR3 here. Each record gives: V gene, clone size, D gene, CDR3 protein. A D gene is named only where the DNA matches it firmly. Size values are once, few and many counts, or a class for expanded clones, and some rows have none.

TRBV6-1	few	TRBD1	ASNWDRATYEQY
TRBV6-1	many	.	ASTPGPQEGNTIY
TRBV20-1	many	.	SARYEFTDTQY
TRBV7-7	.	.	ASSLEGGTGELF
TRBV3-1	many	.	ASSALLNSPLH
TRBV29-1	few	.	SVEVGGPGKLF
TRBV9	many	.	ASSGNGDGYT
TRBV5-4	few	.	ASSSKLTDTQY
TRBV3-1	.	TRBD2	ASSPGLAGEAYEQY
TRBV6-1	many	TRBD1	ASRTGLNSNQPQH
TRBV6-1	few	.	ASQTDSYNEQF
TRBV30	few	.	AWSVGGSSSYEQY
TRBV12-3/TRBV12-4	few	TRBD2	ASRTSAGGYYNEQF
TRBV28	many	TRBD1	ASSRTGRNYGYT
TRBV6-5	many	TRBD1	ASSNRGRADTQY
TRBV7-2	.	TRBD2	ASSLQLAGGPNEQY
TRBV25-1	.	TRBD2	ASRQSGTSGSYNEQF
TRBV27	many	TRBD1	ASSLSVTGTGRDTEAF
TRBV10-2	many	.	ASSVTSFGFPDTQY
TRBV7-9	many	.	ASSLNSNNEKLF
TRBV18	.	TRBD1	ASSPTGDFYGYT
TRBV20-1	many	TRBD2	SARVRGREYEQY